A selection of T cell receptor beta chains follows, all from one sample in a study of cytomegalovirus exposure and HLA in healthy donors. Data came from immunoSEQ multiplex PCR; TCRdb stores just in-frame clones and leaves some out. The sample lists about 250,000 clones; roughly two thirds were seen once. The sample was PBMCs. The source is a female donor in good health and CMV-seronegative. CDR3s include the opening cysteine and the closing phenylalanine or tryptophan. Each record gives: V gene, J gene, D gene, clone size, CDR3 length, CDR3 DNA, CDR3 protein. D genes are given only for firm matches. Size tells how often a clone was seen (once, few, many) or the class of an expanded clone, and some rows leave it out.

v_gene: TRBV5-1; j_gene: TRBJ2-1; d_gene: TRBD2; abundance: .; len: 15; CDR3nt: TGCGCCAGCAGCTCTGGACTAGCGCTAAACAATGAGCAGTTCTTC; CDR3aa: CASSSGLALNNEQFF
v_gene: TRBV10-2; j_gene: TRBJ2-5; d_gene: .; abundance: .; len: 15; CDR3nt: TGCGCCAGCAGTGCCAGACCCAGGACAGACGGGGAGCAGTACTTC; CDR3aa: CASSARPRTDGEQYF
v_gene: TRBV19; j_gene: TRBJ1-2; d_gene: .; abundance: few; len: 13; CDR3nt: TGTGCCAGCAACCCCGGGACAAGCTATGGCTACACCTTC; CDR3aa: CASNPGTSYGYTF
v_gene: TRBV6-5; j_gene: TRBJ2-7; d_gene: .; abundance: .; len: 16; CDR3nt: TGTGCCAGCAGTTACTCGGCAATCGGGAGCCGGTACGAGCAGTACTTC; CDR3aa: CASSYSAIGSRYEQYF
v_gene: TRBV4-2; j_gene: TRBJ1-1; d_gene: .; abundance: .; len: 16; CDR3nt: TGTGCCAGCAGCCAAGATCCAGGGGCGCAGAACACTGAAGCTTTCTTT; CDR3aa: CASSQDPGAQNTEAFF
v_gene: TRBV9; j_gene: TRBJ2-3; d_gene: TRBD2; abundance: .; len: 16; CDR3nt: TGTGCCAGCAGCGTAGGTGGGAGGGCCCCCACAGATACGCAGTATTTT; CDR3aa: CASSVGGRAPTDTQYF
v_gene: TRBV11-2; j_gene: TRBJ2-7; d_gene: TRBD1; abundance: .; len: 16; CDR3nt: TGTGCCAGCAGCGACCAGGGGGCCGGCAAGTCCTACGAGCAGTACTTC; CDR3aa: CASSDQGAGKSYEQYF
v_gene: TRBV6-1; j_gene: TRBJ1-2; d_gene: TRBD1; abundance: .; len: 14; CDR3nt: TGTGCCAGCAGTGTAAGGGGGGACAGCGGAAGCTACACCTTC; CDR3aa: CASSVRGDSGSYTF
v_gene: TRBV19; j_gene: TRBJ1-2; d_gene: TRBD1; abundance: .; len: 16; CDR3nt: TGTGCCAGTAGTATGGATAGGGGGCGCCGTGACTATGGCTACACCTTC; CDR3aa: CASSMDRGRRDYGYTF
v_gene: TRBV27; j_gene: TRBJ1-5; d_gene: .; abundance: .; len: 15; CDR3nt: TGTGCCAGCGGCCAGACAGTATCAAGCAATCAGCCCCAGCATTTT; CDR3aa: CASGQTVSSNQPQHF
v_gene: TRBV5-1; j_gene: TRBJ2-2; d_gene: .; abundance: few; len: 17; CDR3nt: TGCGCCAGCAGCTTGGCCAACGGGATAGCGTTCACCGGGGAGCTGTTTTTT; CDR3aa: CASSLANGIAFTGELFF
v_gene: TRBV11-2; j_gene: TRBJ1-2; d_gene: .; abundance: .; len: 15; CDR3nt: TGTGCCAGCAGCTTAGGAATGGGCAGGGAAGCTCGCTACACCTTC; CDR3aa: CASSLGMGREARYTF
v_gene: TRBV6-4; j_gene: TRBJ2-3; d_gene: .; abundance: once; len: 13; CDR3nt: TGTGCCAGCAGTGACCGGGGAGGAGATACGCAGTATTTT; CDR3aa: CASSDRGGDTQYF
v_gene: TRBV5-1; j_gene: TRBJ2-1; d_gene: TRBD2; abundance: .; len: 15; CDR3nt: TGCGCCAGCAGCTTGGGGGACTATTTTCACAATGAGCAGTTCTTC; CDR3aa: CASSLGDYFHNEQFF
v_gene: TRBV2; j_gene: TRBJ2-7; d_gene: TRBD1; abundance: few; len: 14; CDR3nt: TGTGCCAGCAACGGGGACAGAACAACCTACGAGCAGTACTTC; CDR3aa: CASNGDRTTYEQYF
v_gene: TRBV5-5; j_gene: TRBJ2-7; d_gene: .; abundance: few; len: 14; CDR3nt: TGTGCCAGCAGCTTGCCGGGATCCCCCTACGAGCAGTACTTC; CDR3aa: CASSLPGSPYEQYF
v_gene: TRBV9; j_gene: TRBJ2-5; d_gene: .; abundance: .; len: 13; CDR3nt: TGTGCCAGCAGCGCCGATGTAGAGGAGACCCAGTACTTC; CDR3aa: CASSADVEETQYF
v_gene: TRBV6-5; j_gene: TRBJ1-1; d_gene: .; abundance: .; len: 13; CDR3nt: TGTGCCAGCACCGGTGGGGGGACGACTGAAGCTTTCTTT; CDR3aa: CASTGGGTTEAFF
v_gene: TRBV7-9; j_gene: TRBJ1-1; d_gene: .; abundance: .; len: 14; CDR3nt: TGTGCCAGCAGCTTAGGCGGGGTTGGGACTGAAGCTTTCTTT; CDR3aa: CASSLGGVGTEAFF
v_gene: TRBV11-3; j_gene: TRBJ2-7; d_gene: TRBD1; abundance: few; len: 15; CDR3nt: TGTGCCAGCAGCCTCCGTCCTGACAGGGCTGGCGAGCAGTACTTC; CDR3aa: CASSLRPDRAGEQYF
v_gene: TRBV6-6; j_gene: TRBJ2-1; d_gene: .; abundance: few; len: 11; CDR3nt: TGTGCCAGCAGTCCCCTAGATGAGCAGTTCTTC; CDR3aa: CASSPLDEQFF
v_gene: TRBV7-9; j_gene: TRBJ1-5; d_gene: .; abundance: .; len: 15; CDR3nt: TGTGCCAGCAGCCTCGGGACAAGGAGCAATCAGCCCCAGCATTTT; CDR3aa: CASSLGTRSNQPQHF
v_gene: TRBV5-4; j_gene: TRBJ2-7; d_gene: .; abundance: .; len: 14; CDR3nt: TGTGCCAGCAGCCCCCCACGGTTCCCCTACGAGCAGTACTTC; CDR3aa: CASSPPRFPYEQYF
v_gene: TRBV28; j_gene: TRBJ1-2; d_gene: .; abundance: .; len: 16; CDR3nt: TGTGCCAGCAGTTTAATGGGGCGTATTCCTAACTATGGCTACACCTTC; CDR3aa: CASSLMGRIPNYGYTF
v_gene: TRBV7-9; j_gene: TRBJ1-3; d_gene: TRBD1; abundance: few; len: 19; CDR3nt: TGTGCCAGCAGCTTAAGCACCACAGGGGCTGGGACCTCTGGAAACACCATATATTTT; CDR3aa: CASSLSTTGAGTSGNTIYF
v_gene: TRBV11-2; j_gene: TRBJ2-1; d_gene: .; abundance: .; len: 15; CDR3nt: TGTGCCAGCAGCTTAGCTATGGGAGTGGGGTATGAGCAGTTCTTC; CDR3aa: CASSLAMGVGYEQFF
v_gene: TRBV6-1; j_gene: TRBJ2-2; d_gene: TRBD2; abundance: .; len: 17; CDR3nt: TGTGCCAGCAGTGCACGTCGGACTAGCGGGGCCACCGGGGAGCTGTTTTTT; CDR3aa: CASSARRTSGATGELFF
v_gene: TRBV10-1; j_gene: TRBJ2-3; d_gene: .; abundance: .; len: 14; CDR3nt: TGCGCCAGCAGTGAGTCGTCAGGGTCAGATACGCAGTATTTT; CDR3aa: CASSESSGSDTQYF
v_gene: TRBV27; j_gene: TRBJ2-7; d_gene: .; abundance: few; len: 14; CDR3nt: TGTGCCAGCAGTTCGGGACTGTACTCCTACGAGCAGTACTTC; CDR3aa: CASSSGLYSYEQYF
v_gene: TRBV7-9; j_gene: TRBJ2-7; d_gene: .; abundance: .; len: 12; CDR3nt: TGTTCCAGCAGCTTATCAGGGGAAGAGCAGTACTTC; CDR3aa: CSSSLSGEEQYF
v_gene: TRBV9; j_gene: TRBJ2-1; d_gene: TRBD2; abundance: few; len: 15; CDR3nt: TGTGCCAGCAGCGTAGCGGGACTAGCGCTTGAGGAGCAGTTCTTC; CDR3aa: CASSVAGLALEEQFF
v_gene: TRBV7-2; j_gene: TRBJ2-7; d_gene: TRBD1; abundance: .; len: 13; CDR3nt: TGTGCCAGCAGCTTGATCCAGGGGGACGAGCAGTACTTC; CDR3aa: CASSLIQGDEQYF
v_gene: TRBV7-8; j_gene: TRBJ2-7; d_gene: .; abundance: .; len: 15; CDR3nt: TGTGCCAGCAGCTTAGGCGGGTTTGTGTCCTACGAGCAGTACTTC; CDR3aa: CASSLGGFVSYEQYF
v_gene: TRBV9; j_gene: TRBJ2-2; d_gene: TRBD2; abundance: .; len: 13; CDR3nt: TGTGCCAGCAGCGGGGGGGGGTTCGGGGAGCTGTTTTTT; CDR3aa: CASSGGGFGELFF
v_gene: TRBV6-1; j_gene: TRBJ1-3; d_gene: .; abundance: once; len: 17; CDR3nt: TGTGCCAGCAGTGAAAGAAGTTGGGAGGGCTTAGGAAACACCATATATTTT; CDR3aa: CASSERSWEGLGNTIYF
v_gene: TRBV2; j_gene: TRBJ2-2; d_gene: TRBD1; abundance: .; len: 17; CDR3nt: TGTGCCAGCAGGAAGGCCCCCCGGGACAGGGGCGCCGGGGAGCTGTTTTTT; CDR3aa: CASRKAPRDRGAGELFF
v_gene: TRBV27; j_gene: TRBJ1-2; d_gene: .; abundance: .; len: 12; CDR3nt: TGTGCCAGCAGTTCGACAGGATATGGCTACACCTTC; CDR3aa: CASSSTGYGYTF
v_gene: TRBV12-5; j_gene: TRBJ2-5; d_gene: .; abundance: .; len: 15; CDR3nt: TGTGCTAGTGGTTGGGCGGTTGCAGGGGAAGAGACCCAGTACTTC; CDR3aa: CASGWAVAGEETQYF
v_gene: TRBV9; j_gene: TRBJ1-2; d_gene: .; abundance: .; len: 14; CDR3nt: TGTGCCAGCAGCGATGATGAGGGGGTGAATGGCTACACCTTC; CDR3aa: CASSDDEGVNGYTF
v_gene: TRBV2; j_gene: TRBJ2-5; d_gene: TRBD1; abundance: .; len: 14; CDR3nt: TGTGCCAGCAGGACAGGACAGGGCCAAGAGACCCAGTACTTC; CDR3aa: CASRTGQGQETQYF
v_gene: TRBV6-6; j_gene: TRBJ2-7; d_gene: TRBD1; abundance: .; len: 14; CDR3nt: TGTGCCAGCACTTCAGACAGGGGCTCCTACGAGCAGTACTTC; CDR3aa: CASTSDRGSYEQYF
v_gene: TRBV7-7; j_gene: TRBJ2-1; d_gene: TRBD2; abundance: .; len: 15; CDR3nt: TGTGCTAGCAGCTCGGGGACTAGCGGGGACAATGAGCAGTTCTTC; CDR3aa: CASSSGTSGDNEQFF
v_gene: TRBV5-1; j_gene: TRBJ2-7; d_gene: .; abundance: .; len: 14; CDR3nt: TGCGCCAGCAGCTTGGTTGGTCTAGCCTACGAGCAGTACTTC; CDR3aa: CASSLVGLAYEQYF
v_gene: TRBV7-9; j_gene: TRBJ2-3; d_gene: TRBD2; abundance: .; len: 16; CDR3nt: TGTGCCAGCAGACCTGGACTAGCGGCGAGCACAGATACGCAGTATTTT; CDR3aa: CASRPGLAASTDTQYF
v_gene: TRBV29-1; j_gene: TRBJ2-7; d_gene: .; abundance: .; len: 11; CDR3nt: TGCAGCGTAGACCAGGGCTACGAGCAGTACTTC; CDR3aa: CSVDQGYEQYF
v_gene: TRBV27; j_gene: TRBJ1-4; d_gene: TRBD1; abundance: once; len: 12; CDR3nt: TGTGCCAGCAGTCCGCAGGGGGTCCAATTGTTTTTT; CDR3aa: CASSPQGVQLFF
v_gene: TRBV5-1; j_gene: TRBJ1-2; d_gene: .; abundance: .; len: 14; CDR3nt: TGCGCCAGCAGCTTGTCGGGGGGGTTCTATGGCTACACCTTC; CDR3aa: CASSLSGGFYGYTF
v_gene: TRBV11-2; j_gene: TRBJ2-2; d_gene: TRBD1; abundance: .; len: 17; CDR3nt: TGTGCCAGCAGCTTAGGCTACCGGGACAGAAGTCCCGGGGAGCTGTTTTTT; CDR3aa: CASSLGYRDRSPGELFF
v_gene: TRBV27; j_gene: TRBJ2-7; d_gene: TRBD1; abundance: .; len: 15; CDR3nt: TGTGCCAGCAGTTTATCGACAGGGGGCGGCTACGAGCAGTACTTC; CDR3aa: CASSLSTGGGYEQYF
v_gene: TRBV21-1; j_gene: TRBJ2-3; d_gene: .; abundance: .; len: 20; CDR3nt: TGTGCCAGCAGCACCACCGGGACTAGCGGGAGGAGGAAACCCACAGATACGCAGTATTTT; CDR3aa: CASSTTGTSGRRKPTDTQYF
v_gene: TRBV6-1; j_gene: TRBJ1-5; d_gene: .; abundance: .; len: 14; CDR3nt: TGTGCCAGCAGTGTCTCAGGGGTTCATCAGCCCCAGCATTTT; CDR3aa: CASSVSGVHQPQHF
v_gene: TRBV12-5; j_gene: TRBJ1-1; d_gene: TRBD1; abundance: once; len: 12; CDR3nt: TGTGCTAGTGGGGGGACAGAGATTGAAGCTTTCTTT; CDR3aa: CASGGTEIEAFF
v_gene: TRBV28; j_gene: TRBJ2-7; d_gene: .; abundance: .; len: 11; CDR3nt: TGTGCCAGCAGTCTGGCCGGGACATTCGAGTTC; CDR3aa: CASSLAGTFEF
v_gene: TRBV11-2; j_gene: TRBJ2-3; d_gene: TRBD2; abundance: once; len: 15; CDR3nt: TGTGCCAGCAGTCCAGCGGGAGCGGAGACAGATACGCAGTATTTT; CDR3aa: CASSPAGAETDTQYF
v_gene: TRBV11-2; j_gene: TRBJ2-6; d_gene: .; abundance: .; len: 15; CDR3nt: TGTGCCAGCAGCCCCAGGGGTTCTGGGGCCAACGTCCTGACTTTC; CDR3aa: CASSPRGSGANVLTF
v_gene: TRBV14; j_gene: TRBJ2-1; d_gene: TRBD2; abundance: .; len: 17; CDR3nt: TGTGCCAGCAGCCAAGGCTTGACTAGCGGGTTTTACAATGAGCAGTTCTTC; CDR3aa: CASSQGLTSGFYNEQFF
v_gene: TRBV6-5; j_gene: TRBJ2-3; d_gene: .; abundance: .; len: 14; CDR3nt: TGTGCCAGCAGTTACTCAATGGGGCGGGATACGCAGTATTTT; CDR3aa: CASSYSMGRDTQYF
v_gene: TRBV6-1; j_gene: TRBJ2-3; d_gene: .; abundance: .; len: 14; CDR3nt: TGTGCCAGCAGTGATAGTCCCCTACGGGATACGCAGTATTTT; CDR3aa: CASSDSPLRDTQYF
v_gene: TRBV6-5; j_gene: TRBJ2-5; d_gene: .; abundance: .; len: 15; CDR3nt: TGTGCCAGCTCCCGAAGCAAGGGGGACCAAGAGACCCAGTACTTC; CDR3aa: CASSRSKGDQETQYF